The 27 T cell receptor beta chains listed next were all sequenced from one sample in a study of response to subunit inactivated influenza vaccine. TCRdb re-analysed the RT-PCR reads in MiXCR, keeping a single row per CDR3 protein. Altogether roughly 540,000 distinct CDR3 sequences are present, approximately 24% being singletons, with the ten largest covering 2.5% to 3.5%. This same sample was also part of a study on T cells expressing NK-cell markers. This second study says: TCR beta cDNA was generated via 5'RACE template switching incorporating UMIs.

The sequencing here drew on CD4+ T cells sorted from PBMCs, taken 12 days after vaccination. The source is a man aged 50 to 59 who received an inactivated influenza vaccine.

V usage is TRBV19 and J usage is TRBJ1-6, with D possibly being TRBD1 (5 bases). This CDR3 is built from 14 residues. V lost 6 bases and J 7 bases, leaving 13 bases between the germline ends. The germline CDR1 and CDR2 sequences are LNHDA and SQIVND (reference sequence). CDR3 in amino acids: CASSRAVGNSPLHF. The CDR3 region has the DNA TGTGCCAGTAGCAGGGCGGTCGGCAATTCACCCCTCCACTTT.

This clonotype appeared a few times. This chain connects TRBV10-3 to TRBJ1-5; D call uncertain. This CDR3 comprises 13 residues. Trimming left V 4 bases short and J 3 bases short, with 7 bases between. The germline gives CDR1 ENHRY, CDR2 SYGVKD. The CDR3 is CAISGEVNQPQHF. The CDR3 DNA is TGTGCCATCAGTGGCGAAGTCAATCAGCCCCAGCATTTT.

J is TRBJ2-7 and V is TRBV20-1; maybe TRBD1 (5 bases). The V end lost 3 bases, the J end lost 0 bases, and 12 bases lay between the germline ends. CDR3 length equals 14 residues. Germline V gene sequence: CDR1 DFQATT, CDR2 SNEGSKA (reference sequence). The CDR3 DNA sequence: TGCAGTGCTAGGACGCAGGGAAGCTCCTACGAGCAGTACTTC. This encodes CSARTQGSSYEQYF.

This clonotype was seen a few times. V is TRBV10-3 and J is TRBJ1-1; no definite D call. The V end lost 4 bases, the J end lost 8 bases, and 8 bases lay between the germline ends. Germline assignment: CDR1 ENHRY and CDR2 SYGVKD. CDR3 length: 11 amino acids. The CDR3 sequence: CAISAAGEAFF. The DNA of the CDR3 is TGTGCCATCAGTGCAGCTGGGGAAGCTTTCTTT.

This clonotype turned up a few times. V is TRBV5-1 and J is TRBJ2-1, with D hard to call. Trimming stripped 4 bases from V and 5 bases from J, with 13 bases between. The CDR3 is made up of 14 amino acids. CDR1 and CDR2 from the germline V gene are SGHRS and YFSETQ. CDR3 bases: TGCGCCAGCAGCCCGCCGCGGCTGAACAATGAGCAGTTCTTC. Its translation is CASSPPRLNNEQFF.

The V gene is TRBV11-2, the J gene TRBJ2-3; D uncertain. The germline gives CDR1 SGHAT, CDR2 FQNNGV. The CDR3 totals 15 residues. The ends were cut back, 5 bases at V and 0 bases at J, with 12 bases in the middle. This CDR3 is CASSRRLPSTDTQYF. Here the CDR3 DNA reads TGTGCCAGCAGCCGCCGACTCCCCAGCACAGATACGCAGTATTTT.

This clonotype showed up just once. The chain recombines TRBV12-3 or TRBV12-4 with TRBJ2-5, with 7 bases fitting TRBD1. J gave up 6 bases and V 6 bases, and 16 bases lay outside the gene matches. The CDR3 spans 16 residues. DNA for the CDR3: TGTGCCAGCAGCTCCTCTGACAGGGACGCGGTAAAGACCCAGTACTTC. Translation: CASSSSDRDAVKTQYF.

This chain uses TRBV20-1 with TRBJ1-2; perhaps TRBD1 as D (6 bases). The germline CDR1 and CDR2 sequences are DFQATT and SNEGSKA (reference sequence). V lost 1 base and J lost 7, with 16 bases in between. The CDR3 contains 14 residues. The DNA for the CDR3 is TGCAGTGCTAGAGTTCGGGGGGCGCAGGCTGGCTACACCTTC. Translated: CSARVRGAQAGYTF.

This clonotype has just a few counts. V and J are TRBV19 and TRBJ2-3; D remains unclear. Trimming pared 3 bases from V and 1 base from J, leaving 11 bases between. Germline V gives CDR1 LNHDA, CDR2 SQIVND (reference sequence). The length of the CDR3 is 15 residues. DNA for the CDR3: TGTGCCAGTAGTATGGTCATAACCGGCACAGATACGCAGTATTTT. It is translated as CASSMVITGTDTQYF.

This clonotype occurred many times. The V and J genes are TRBV29-1 and TRBJ2-1; 11 bases are a match to TRBD2. V was clipped by 7 bases and J by 6 bases; unmatched bases: 5. The length of the CDR3 is 13 residues. Germline CDR1 is SQVTM and CDR2 is ANQGSEA. The CDR3 loop reads CSAGTSGLNEQFF. The CDR3 DNA reads TGCAGCGCGGGGACTAGCGGCCTCAATGAGCAGTTCTTC.

This clonotype appeared a few times. V and J are TRBV7-2 and TRBJ2-5, with D perhaps TRBD1 or TRBD2 (5 bases each). The germline V gene encodes CDR1 SGHTA and CDR2 FQGNSA. The CDR3 is 15 residues long. V dropped 4 bases and J dropped 1 base, with 13 bases sitting between them. CDR3 sequence: CASSSLAGSQETQYF. Written as DNA, the CDR3 is TGTGCCAGCAGCTCGCTCGCAGGGAGCCAAGAGACCCAGTACTTC.

This clonotype showed up just a few times. This rearrangement joins TRBV2 to TRBJ2-4; D is tentatively TRBD1 or TRBD2 (6 bases each). CDR1 SNHLY and CDR2 FYNNEI come from the germline V gene. Trimming shortened V by 4 bases and J by 7 bases, and 14 bases separated the two germline ends. The CDR3 spans 14 residues. CDR3 sequence (DNA): TGTGCCAGCAGTGCGGGGGCTCAGGGGAACATTCAGTACTTC. Encoded protein: CASSAGAQGNIQYF.

This clonotype has only a few counts. This chain uses TRBV20-1 with TRBJ2-1, with 8 bases lining up with TRBD1. Germline CDR1 reads DFQATT; CDR2 reads SNEGSKA (reference sequence). Germline trimming cut 6 bases from V and 5 bases from J; bases unmatched to any gene: 9. CDR3 length equals 14 residues. CDR3 sequence: CSAADGTGNNEQFF. CDR3 DNA sequence: TGCAGTGCCGCGGACGGGACAGGTAACAATGAGCAGTTCTTC.

J is TRBJ1-3 and V is TRBV12-3 or TRBV12-4; a possible D gene is TRBD1 (5 bases). With 6 bases removed from V and 1 base from J, the gap between germline ends came to 16 bases. The CDR3 contains 16 residues. The CDR3 loop reads CASRSSGTVSGNTIYF. CDR3 bases: TGTGCCAGCAGATCGTCCGGGACGGTTTCTGGAAACACCATATATTTT.

V and J are TRBV20-1 and TRBJ2-1; tentative D call: TRBD2 (5 bases). The CDR3 extends over 14 amino acids. Germline-derived CDR1 and CDR2 are DFQATT and SNEGSKA (reference sequence). V lost 6 bases to trimming and J lost 0 bases, with 12 bases between them. CDR3: CSATAEISYNEQFF. In DNA, the CDR3 is TGCAGTGCCACAGCGGAGATCTCCTACAATGAGCAGTTCTTC.

The chain combines TRBV7-2 with TRBJ1-4; no reliable D call. This CDR3 comprises 15 residues. Germline CDR1 is SGHTA and CDR2 is FQGNSA. V was clipped by 4 bases and J by 0 bases, with 9 bases between them. The CDR3 nucleotides read TGTGCCAGCAGCTACCTCTCTACAACTAATGAAAAACTGTTTTTT. It specifies CASSYLSTTNEKLFF.

The rearrangement joins TRBV7-8 to TRBJ2-1, with 8 nucleotides matching TRBD2. Germline CDR1 and CDR2: SGHVS and FQNEAQ. Losses at the gene ends were 2 bases for V and 9 bases for J; bases not matched to a gene: 6. The length of the CDR3 is 14 residues. CDR3: CASSLTTSEAEQFF. DNA for the CDR3: TGTGCCAGCAGCTTAACGACTAGCGAGGCTGAGCAGTTCTTC.

V usage is TRBV7-6 and J usage is TRBJ2-1, with TRBD1 matching 9 bases. The CDR3 consists of 15 residues. Germline V gives CDR1 SGHVS, CDR2 FNYEAQ. Trimming at V came to 0 bases and at J to 7 bases, leaving 4 bases not matched to a gene. The DNA of the CDR3 is TGTGCCAGCAGCTTAGCGGGAGGGACAGGGAATGAGCAGTTCTTC. It is translated as CASSLAGGTGNEQFF. Full variable domain (missing parts from reference TRBV7-6 and TRBJ2-1): GAGVSQSPRYKVTKRGQDVALRCDPISGHVSLYWYRQALGQGPEFLTYFNYEAQQDKSGLPNDRFSAERPEGSISTLTIQRTEQRDSAMYRCASSLAGGTGNEQFFGPGTRLTVL.

This chain joins TRBV20-1 and TRBJ2-7; perhaps TRBD1 as D (5 bases). Trimming took 0 bases from V and 3 from J, leaving 12 bases between them. The V gene's germline CDR1 is DFQATT and CDR2 SNEGSKA (reference sequence). This CDR3 is 14 amino acids long. CDR3 in amino acids: CSARDGSGRYEQYF. CDR3 coding DNA: TGCAGTGCTAGAGATGGATCAGGGCGCTACGAGCAGTACTTC.

The chain has TRBV3-1 and TRBJ2-1, with 9 bases that match TRBD2. The CDR3 sequence is 15 residues long. With 3 bases clipped from V and 7 bases from J, the junction kept 7 bases outside the gene matches. Germline CDR1 is LGHDT and CDR2 is YNNKEL (reference sequence). DNA for the CDR3: TGTGCCAGCAGCCATGGGGCTCTAGCGGGAAATGAGCAGTTCTTC. This sequence encodes CASSHGALAGNEQFF.

This clonotype was counted between two and nine times. This chain joins TRBV10-3 and TRBJ2-3, with D possibly being TRBD1 (6 bases). Germline V gives CDR1 ENHRY, CDR2 SYGVKD. The CDR3 has 12 amino acids. V was clipped by 4 bases and J by 7 bases, with 9 bases between them. CDR3 sequence reads: CAISGQANTQYF. CDR3 coding DNA: TGTGCCATCAGTGGACAGGCCAATACGCAGTATTTT.

This clonotype has only a few counts. The chain recombines TRBV12-3 or TRBV12-4 with TRBJ1-2; 10 bases align to TRBD1. J gave up 7 bases and V 5 bases, and 7 bases lay outside the gene matches. This CDR3 is 14 amino acids long. The CDR3 coding sequence is TGTGCCAGCAGTACGGGACAGGGGTTCAGTGGCTACACCTTC. Translated: CASSTGQGFSGYTF.

The rearrangement joins TRBV10-3 to TRBJ2-2; 8 nucleotides align to TRBD2. The V gene end was trimmed by 5 bases and the J gene end by 0 bases; junction bases not matched to a gene: 5. Germline V CDR1 and CDR2: ENHRY, SYGVKD. The CDR3 has 16 residues. The CDR3 DNA reads as TGTGCCATCAGTACCCGGGAGGGCCCGAACACCGGGGAGCTGTTTTTT. As protein: CAISTREGPNTGELFF.

The chain combines TRBV6-5 with TRBJ1-1; maybe TRBD1 (6 bases). Between the trimmed V and J ends, which lost 4 bases and 10 bases, there was a span of 13 bases. CDR3 length: 12 residues. CDR1 and CDR2 (germline): MNHEY, SVGAGI. The DNA of the CDR3 is TGTGCCAGCAGTTCGATAGGGGGGCCAGCTTTCTTT. Translated: CASSSIGGPAFF.

This clonotype has a handful of counts. The chain has TRBV12-3 or TRBV12-4 and TRBJ2-3, with 10 bases aligning to TRBD2. After removal of 4 bases from V and 5 bases from J, the junction contained 15 bases not matched to a gene. CDR3 length: 18 amino acids. The CDR3 DNA sequence: TGTGCCAGCAGTTCACGACCCCCTAGCGGGGGCCGAGTAGATACGCAGTATTTT. This translates into CASSSRPPSGGRVDTQYF.

This clonotype was observed at least ten times. CDR3 nucleotides: TGCAGCGCCTCTGGACAGGGAACCTACGAGCAGTACTTC. It is translated as CSASGQGTYEQYF. The chain joins TRBV29-1 to TRBJ2-7; TRBD1 agrees at 8 bases. Germline V gives CDR1 SQVTM, CDR2 ANQGSEA. This CDR3 has 13 residues. The junction had 7 bases not matched to a gene; V was cut back by 7 bases and J by 2 bases.

This clonotype was recorded a few times. The V and J genes are TRBV7-8 and TRBJ2-7; the D gene is possibly TRBD1 (6 bases). The CDR3 has 14 residues. The germline V and J ends were trimmed by 7 bases and 7 bases, with 20 bases remaining between them. Germline V gene lookup returns CDR1 SGHVS and CDR2 FQNEAQ. The CDR3 sequence: CASTLGARPEEQYF. Here the CDR3 DNA reads TGTGCCAGCACGCTGGGGGCGCGACCAGAAGAGCAGTACTTC.